Sequencing of this TCR beta chain was carried out in a study of breast tumors, draining lymph nodes, adjacent tissues. Samples came from axillary lymph nodes draining the breast cancer. The study's findings and limits: Data fit most tumor T cells coming from lymph node, expanding in tumor.

This clonotype was observed at least ten times. Antigen: not known. Germline values: CDR1 GTSNPN, CDR2 SVGIG (reference sequence). The V gene lost 5 bases and the J gene lost 4 bases, with 8 bases spanning the gap. The CDR3 covers 11 residues. MiXCR, applied by TCRdb to the multiplex PCR reads, yields one record per CDR3 protein. The table has about 230,000 distinct CDR3 sequences, roughly 32% seen once; the top ten hold 1.2% to 1.5%. The sample comprised axillary lymph node tissue. The V call is TRBV30, the J call TRBJ1-2; possible D gene TRBD1, 5 bases. The sequence came from a female donor with breast cancer. Some clones in this sample may be carry-over from other donors' samples. The DNA for the CDR3 is TGTGCCTGGTTGGGGCCCTATGGCTACACCTTC. This gives the protein CAWLGPYGYTF. Complete variable domain (other parts from reference TRBV30 and TRBJ1-2): SQTIHQWPATLVQPVGSPLSLECTVEGTSNPNLYWYRQAAGRGLQLLFYSVGIGQISSEVPQNLSASRPQDRQFILSSKKLLLSDSGFYLCAWLGPYGYTFGSGTRLTVV.